This T cell receptor (beta chain) was obtained from a study of vaccination and CD4 T cells after COVID-19. At the level of the study: In the control cultures, a CEFX pool, an HIV-1 Nef pool, or no peptide was supplied.

The assay that was used to sequence DNA from cultured CD4+ T cells was the Oncomine TCR Beta short-read assay. Researchers extracted genomic DNA from CD4+ T cells that had been cultured. Via MiXCR, TCRdb re-called the PCR reads, giving one row per CDR3 protein. The data hold 10,000 to 13,000 distinct CDR3 sequences, with 25% to 40% observed a single time. Stated treatment: roughly nine-day PBMC culture with coronavirus spike peptide pools or control peptides (ViraFEST assay). ViraFEST relied on peptide pools to expand antigen-specific T cells; the TCRs were sequenced afterward. A note on this clonotype: The antigen is not known.

Study-wide results and limits: Post-vaccination, and not before, a median approximately 89% of reactive clones appeared in convalescent patients.

The sequencing sample was made of CD4+ T cells from blood, cultured in vitro. The sequence derives from a human donor who had recovered from COVID-19.

CDR3 region: CASRTTGTYEQYF. The CDR3 nucleotides read TGTGCCAGCAGGACCACAGGTACCTACGAGCAGTACTTC. The chain links TRBV2 to TRBJ2-7; weak D call: TRBD1 (5 bases). Germline assignment: CDR1 SNHLY and CDR2 FYNNEI. The length of the CDR3 is 13 residues. The ends were cut back, 6 bases at V and 2 bases at J, with 11 bases in the middle.